This T cell receptor beta chain was identified during a study of blood T cell repertoires in COVID-19. In the study overall: Samples of COVID-19 (acute and convalescent) were obtained from the United States, Italy and Spain.

Assay: immunoSEQ multiplex PCR; the TCRdb copy retains only in-frame clones and omits some. This sample has hundreds of thousands of clones, with 70% to 90% found just once. Germline loops: CDR1 LGHDT, CDR2 YNNKEL (reference sequence). With V trimmed by 6 bases and J by 6 bases, 7 bases remained unmatched. There are 14 residues in the CDR3. Individuals drawn from 24 US areas were roughly 18 to 100 years old. The chain couples TRBV3-1 (or the pseudogene TRBV3-2) to TRBJ2-1; 8 bases are a match to TRBD1. Input material: PBMCs or T cells enriched from blood (not recorded which). This receptor was identified in a woman aged 55-69 years in a cohort exposed to, infected with or recovered from COVID-19 (not recorded which). The CDR3 nucleotides read TGTGCCAGCAGTCGGACGGACAGGGTCAATGAGCAGTTCTTC. Its translation is CASSRTDRVNEQFF.